The present T cell receptor (beta chain) was sequenced within a study of blood T cell repertoires in COVID-19. The CDR3 spans 15 residues. With V trimmed by 4 bases and J by 4 bases, 5 bases remained unmatched. The germline CDR1 and CDR2 sequences are SGHNT and YYREEE (reference sequence). Per the original methods: Estimated nucleated cell counts came from reference gene primer amplification. Data came from immunoSEQ multiplex PCR; TCRdb stores just in-frame clones and leaves some out. V and J calls and clone size follow that table, whereas D and trimming were derived from the DNA. The table lists 70,000 to 100,000 clones, 82% of them singletons.

The sequenced sample consisted of peripheral blood. V gene TRBV5-4 combines with J gene TRBJ1-4; 9 nucleotides match TRBD1. The TCR was taken from a man aged 45-60 years with active or convalescent COVID-19. In nucleotides, the CDR3 is TGTGCCAGCAGCAGGTCGGGACAGGGTAATGAAAAACTGTTTTTT. Residues: CASSRSGQGNEKLFF.